Sequencing of this T cell receptor (beta chain) was carried out in a study of shared clonotypes between healthy human individuals. Study-level results: Genetic and exposure-history diversity was limited by the few donors. Blood alone was sampled, and tissue repertoires likely differ. A handful of donors shared around 5.2% of their naive CD4 clonotypes.

Sequencing used immunoSEQ multiplex PCR; TCRdb keeps in-frame clones, though not all of them. The data hold some 2 million clones, with about 95% observed a single time. Trimming stripped 0 bases from V and 5 bases from J, with 10 bases between. Germline assignment: CDR1 SNHLY and CDR2 FYNNEI. CDR3 length: 14 amino acids. Points on this clone: Its antigen is not known. Other DNA sequences in this specimen translate into the identical CDR3.

The sample consisted of naive CD4+ T cells sorted from blood. Indicated subset: CD45RA+ positively selected. This sequence joins TRBV2 and TRBJ1-2; perhaps TRBD1 as D (5 bases). This sequence was found in a man aged 18 to 30 in good health. CDR3 loop: CASSEARAGYGYTF. The CDR3 DNA reads TGTGCCAGCAGTGAAGCGCGAGCAGGGTATGGCTACACCTTC.